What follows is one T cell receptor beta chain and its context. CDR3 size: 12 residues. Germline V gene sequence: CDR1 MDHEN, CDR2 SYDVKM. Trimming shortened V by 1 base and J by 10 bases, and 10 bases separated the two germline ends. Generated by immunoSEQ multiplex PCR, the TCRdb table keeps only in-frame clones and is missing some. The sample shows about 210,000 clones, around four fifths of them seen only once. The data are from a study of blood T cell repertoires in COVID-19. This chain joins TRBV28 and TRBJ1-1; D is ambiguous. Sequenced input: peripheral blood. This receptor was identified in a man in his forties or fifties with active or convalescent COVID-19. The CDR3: CASSLYRRRAFF. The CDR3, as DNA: TGTGCCAGCAGTTTATACCGACGGAGAGCTTTCTTT.